This passage covers 29 T cell receptor beta chains from one sample sequenced in a study of glioma-infiltrating T cells. The iRepertoire nested amplicon-rescue multiplex PCR amplified TCR alpha and beta CDR3s from RNA. TCRdb re-derived calls from the multiplex PCR reads in MiXCR, one entry per CDR3 protein. The table lists about 190,000 distinct CDR3 sequences, 30% to 40% of them singletons. Sequencing was done on a sample of glioma tissue, nonneoplastic brain tissue, or PBMCs (not recorded which). Every receptor here comes from a human donor with low-grade glioma or glioblastoma, undergoing nonglioma brain surgery, or in good health (not recorded which).

This clonotype has a count of ten or more. The chain combines TRBV7-3 with TRBJ2-3; 10 bases map to TRBD2. Germline CDR1 and CDR2: SGHTA and FQGTGA. Trimming at V came to 5 bases and at J to 2 bases, leaving 13 bases not matched to a gene. The length of the CDR3 is 18 residues. The CDR3 DNA reads TGTGCCAGCAGCATACGCCCGGCTAGCGGGGGAAACACAGATACGCAGTATTTT. This codes for CASSIRPASGGNTDTQYF.

About this clonotype: A single base separates this from a much larger clone, so it may be a read error. The chain uses TRBV4-1 and TRBJ2-7; 12 bases agree with TRBD1. CDR1 and CDR2 (germline): MGHRA, YSYEKL. CDR3 size: 15 residues. The CDR3 nucleotides are TGCGCCGGCAGCCAAACCGGGACAGGGGGCGAGGAGCAGTACTTC. The encoded protein is CAGSQTGTGGEEQYF.

This chain connects TRBV27 to TRBJ1-1; 10 nucleotides line up with TRBD1. CDR1 is MNHEY, CDR2 SMNVEV, per germline (reference sequence). The CDR3 spans 14 residues. Unmatched junction bases numbered 5, after V lost 6 bases and J lost 4 bases. CDR3 region: CASSLGQGPTEAFF. CDR3 in DNA: TGTGCCAGCAGCTTGGGACAGGGGCCCACTGAAGCTTTCTTT.

The chain employs TRBV20-1 and TRBJ2-7; 9 nucleotides match TRBD2. The germline CDR1 and CDR2 sequences are DFQATT and SNEGSKA (reference sequence). CDR3 length: 15 amino acids. Germline trimming cut 7 bases from V and 2 bases from J; bases unmatched to any gene: 12. CDR3: CSVIMTSGQTYEQYF. CDR3 sequence (DNA): TGCAGTGTGATAATGACTAGCGGACAAACCTACGAGCAGTACTTC.

This clonotype is judged medium-sized. V gene TRBV27 combines with J gene TRBJ1-1, with unresolved D. CDR3 length: 12 residues. Germline V CDR1 and CDR2: MNHEY, SMNVEV (reference sequence). V lost 2 bases and J 10 bases, leaving 11 bases between the germline ends. CDR3 sequence: CASSLNGGSAFF. CDR3 nucleotide sequence: TGTGCCAGCAGTTTAAACGGCGGGTCAGCTTTCTTT.

This clonotype was recorded once. The chain couples TRBV29-1 to TRBJ2-5; D gene ambiguous. The germline V gene has CDR1 SQVTM and CDR2 ANQGSEA. This CDR3 contains 14 residues. V was trimmed by 4 bases and J by 1 base, leaving 13 bases between them. Here the CDR3 reads CSVVGRQTQETQYF. In DNA, the CDR3 is TGCAGCGTTGTCGGACGCCAAACCCAAGAGACCCAGTACTTC.

Of note for this clonotype: A much larger clone differs by one base, so this may be a read error. The rearrangement uses TRBV5-6 and TRBJ2-1; D is ambiguous. The CDR3 runs 14 residues. Per the germline V gene, CDR1 is SGHDT and CDR2 is YYEEEE. V was shortened by 1 base and J by 4 bases, with 9 bases between the two germline ends. CDR3 DNA sequence: TGTGCCAGCAGCTTGCCCAAAGGTTACAATGAGCAGTTCTTC. Protein product: CASSLPKGYNEQFF.

This clonotype was picked up many times. The rearrangement links TRBV27 to TRBJ1-6; the D gene is possibly TRBD1 (5 bases). V lost 6 bases, J lost 8 bases, and 11 bases lay in between. The CDR3 covers 13 residues. Germline CDR1 reads MNHEY; CDR2 reads SMNVEV (reference sequence). CDR3 amino acids: CASRRDGYSPLHF. The CDR3 region has the DNA TGTGCCAGCAGGCGGGACGGTTATTCACCCCTCCACTTT.

This clonotype was detected only a few times. The chain employs TRBV4-2 and TRBJ2-1; D is uncertain. V lost 6 bases and J 0 bases, leaving 18 bases between the germline ends. The CDR3 length is 17 residues. Germline V lookup: CDR1 LGHNA, CDR2 YNFKEQ. CDR3 sequence: CASSPQAGALSYNEQFF. Here the CDR3 DNA reads TGTGCCAGCAGTCCTCAAGCTGGAGCGCTCTCCTACAATGAGCAGTTCTTC.

A remark on this clonotype: The CDR3 does not close with the conserved phenylalanine or tryptophan, likely indicating a read error. The rearrangement joins TRBV7-2 to TRBJ2-1; 10 nucleotides align to TRBD2. Per germline, CDR1 SGHTA and CDR2 FQGNSA. This CDR3 is 15 amino acids long. Here the CDR3 reads CDSSLRTSGYNEQFL. The DNA for the CDR3 is TGTGACAGCAGCTTGAGGACTAGCGGATACAATGAGCAGTTCCTC.

The rearrangement links TRBV2 to TRBJ2-1; 8 bases match TRBD2. There are 15 residues in the CDR3. Germline-derived CDR1 and CDR2 are SNHLY and FYNNEI. V shed 5 bases, J shed 6 bases, and the junction held 9 bases outside the gene matches. In nucleotides, the CDR3 is TGTGCCAGCAGTCCTAGGACTAGCAGCTGCAATGAGCAGTTCTTC. This gives the protein CASSPRTSSCNEQFF.

This clonotype was detected ten times or more. V usage is TRBV6-2 or TRBV6-3 and J usage is TRBJ2-7, with 8 positions matching TRBD2. The CDR3 extends over 17 amino acids. Germline CDR1 reads MNHEY; CDR2 reads SVGEGT. The V and J ends lost 4 bases and 2 bases, in that order; junction bases with no gene match: 13. The CDR3: CASSSDPPGTRAYEQYF. The DNA of the CDR3 is TGTGCCAGCAGTTCTGACCCCCCCGGGACTAGAGCCTACGAGCAGTACTTC.

This clonotype was found many times. The V and J genes are TRBV30 and TRBJ2-3; D remains ambiguous. CDR3 size: 11 residues. CDR1 and CDR2 from the germline V gene are GTSNPN and SVGIG (reference sequence). Trimming pared 1 base from V and 3 bases from J, leaving 2 bases between. In DNA, the CDR3 is TGTGCCTGGAGTGAGACAGATACGCAGTATTTT. Translating it yields CAWSETDTQYF.

This clonotype was observed at least ten times. CDR3 sequence (DNA): TGTGCCAGCAGGAGCGCCCTGGGAGTTTACAATGAGCAGTTCTTC. Protein sequence: CASRSALGVYNEQFF. The rearrangement joins TRBV27 to TRBJ2-1; D perhaps matches TRBD2 (5 bases). Deletions cut 6 bases from V and 4 bases from J, with 16 bases between. This CDR3 is 15 amino acids long. Germline V CDR1 and CDR2: MNHEY, SMNVEV (reference sequence).

In its sample, this clonotype was seen many times. The gene calls are TRBV19 and TRBJ1-5; 9 nucleotides align to TRBD1. The germline V gene has CDR1 LNHDA and CDR2 SQIVND (reference sequence). V shed 4 bases and J 3 bases; nucleotides not matched to a gene: 4. The CDR3 spans 15 residues. In DNA form, the CDR3 reads TGTGCCAGTAGTAAGGGACAGGGCAACAATCAGCCCCAGCATTTT. This codes for CASSKGQGNNQPQHF.

This clonotype was seen many times. The rearrangement uses TRBV27 and TRBJ1-1, with TRBD1 matching 8 bases. The CDR3 has 16 residues. V lost 1 base to trimming and J lost 3 bases; unmatched junction nucleotides: 7. Germline CDR1 and CDR2: MNHEY and SMNVEV (reference sequence). For the CDR3, the DNA is TGTGCCAGCAGTTTATTTGGGACAGGCTTATACACTGAAGCTTTCTTT. It translates to CASSLFGTGLYTEAFF.

Ten or more counts support this clonotype. The chain is built from TRBV3-1 and TRBJ2-7; 14 bases fit TRBD2. Trimming cost V 1 base and J 4 bases; bases outside gene matches: 3. This CDR3 has 16 amino acids. CDR1 is LGHDT and CDR2 is YNNKEL in the germline V gene (reference sequence). DNA of the CDR3: TGTGCCAGCAGCCAAGCCGGGACTAGCGGGAGATACGAGCAGTACTTC. It translates to CASSQAGTSGRYEQYF.

A word on this clonotype: A clone one base away is much larger, so this may be a read error. V and J are TRBV19 and TRBJ2-7; possible D gene TRBD1, 6 bases. This CDR3 is 15 amino acids long. Germline V gene sequence: CDR1 LNHDA, CDR2 SQIVND (reference sequence). In nucleotides, the CDR3 is TGTTCCAGTAGGAACACAGGGTGGTCGTCCTACGAGCAGTACTTC. Translated: CSSRNTGWSSYEQYF.

This sequence joins TRBV19 and TRBJ1-2, with a possible D match to TRBD1 (6 bases). There are 15 residues in the CDR3. The V gene lost 4 bases and the J gene lost 1 base, with 13 bases spanning the gap. Germline V gene lookup returns CDR1 LNHDA and CDR2 SQIVND (reference sequence). The CDR3 region is CASSTRRGGNYGYTF. In DNA, the CDR3 is TGTGCCAGTAGTACCCGCAGGGGCGGTAACTATGGCTACACCTTC.

This chain uses TRBV4-1 with TRBJ2-7; D unresolved. The CDR3 totals 14 residues. The V end lost 0 bases, the J end lost 2 bases, and 8 bases lay between the germline ends. The germline V gene has CDR1 MGHRA and CDR2 YSYEKL. CDR3 nucleotides: TGCGCCAGCAGCCAAGAGAGGATTCCCTACGAGCAGTACTTC. It is translated as CASSQERIPYEQYF.

Ten or more counts support this clonotype. The chain is built from TRBV6-6 and TRBJ2-5, with 9 positions matching TRBD1. V lost 2 bases, J lost 5 bases, and 9 bases stayed unmatched. The CDR3 has 16 residues. In germline, CDR1 is MNHNY, CDR2 SVGAGI (reference sequence). The CDR3 loop reads CASSYRPGTGWETQYF. DNA of the CDR3: TGTGCCAGCAGTTACCGTCCCGGGACAGGGTGGGAGACCCAGTACTTC.

Ten or more counts support this clonotype. Written as DNA, the CDR3 is TGTGCCAGCAGCTTAGCGTCCTACAATGAGCAGTTCTTC. This sequence encodes CASSLASYNEQFF. V gene TRBV7-6 combines with J gene TRBJ2-1; D ambiguous. Germline loops: CDR1 SGHVS, CDR2 FNYEAQ. V dropped 0 bases and J dropped 1 base, with 1 base sitting between them. This CDR3 contains 13 residues.

This sequence joins TRBV24-1 and TRBJ2-3; 7 bases line up with TRBD2. Germline V gene lookup returns CDR1 KGHDR and CDR2 SFDVKD. The length of the CDR3 is 15 residues. The junction had 5 bases not matched to a gene; V was cut back by 4 bases and J by 2 bases. CDR3 coding DNA: TGTGCCACCAGTGACCTAGCGGAACCCACAGATACGCAGTATTTT. Amino acid sequence: CATSDLAEPTDTQYF.

This clonotype was counted at least ten times. The CDR3 DNA is TGTGCCAGCGCCAGGAGCGGGAACACAGATACGCAGTATTTT. Its translation: CASARSGNTDTQYF. The rearrangement uses TRBV6-1 and TRBJ2-3; 7 positions agree with TRBD2. CDR3 length equals 14 residues. Germline trimming cut 8 bases from V and 2 bases from J; bases unmatched to any gene: 7. Germline CDR1 MNHNS, CDR2 SASEGT.

Ten or more counts support this clonotype. The chain is built from TRBV24-1 and TRBJ1-5; 7 bases match TRBD1. V dropped 9 bases and J dropped 2; count of bases not matched to a gene: 6. Germline-derived CDR1 and CDR2 are KGHDR and SFDVKD. This CDR3 is built from 14 residues. This chain's CDR3 is CATAGTEGNQPQHF. CDR3 in DNA: TGTGCCACCGCCGGGACAGAGGGCAATCAGCCCCAGCATTTT.

The sample holds many counts of this clonotype. The chain has TRBV20-1 and TRBJ2-1, with 7 bases matching TRBD2. V shed 0 bases, J shed 10 bases, and the junction held 12 bases outside the gene matches. Germline V lookup: CDR1 DFQATT, CDR2 SNEGSKA (reference sequence). This CDR3 spans 15 amino acids. CDR3 coding DNA: TGCAGTGCTAGAGACCCGACTAGCCCCCTGGGCGAGCAGTTCTTC. Its protein is CSARDPTSPLGEQFF.

Of note for this clonotype: Just one base apart from a much larger clone, this may be a read error. The chain joins TRBV7-9 to TRBJ1-2; weak D call: TRBD1 (6 bases). The CDR3 contains 14 residues. CDR1 is SEHNR and CDR2 is FQNEAQ in the germline V gene (reference sequence). CDR3 protein: CAGSFQGSGYGYTF. The CDR3 coding sequence is TGTGCCGGCAGCTTCCAGGGGTCCGGGTATGGCTACACCTTC.

Points on this clonotype: This sequence may be a read error, since a much larger clone differs from it by one base. The chain couples TRBV6-2 or TRBV6-3 to TRBJ2-3; 12 bases match TRBD1. There are 15 residues in the CDR3. The trim removed 6 bases at V and 7 bases at J, leaving 8 bases unmatched. The germline CDR1 and CDR2 sequences are MNHEY and SVGEGT. CDR3 amino acids: CASREGTGGPNTQYF. CDR3 DNA sequence: TGTGCCAGCAGGGAGGGGACAGGGGGCCCCAATACGCAGTATTTT.

This clonotype has a count of ten or more. The gene calls are TRBV20-1 and TRBJ2-5; the D gene is possibly TRBD1 (6 bases). CDR3 length: 15 residues. Trimming shortened V by 3 bases and J by 2 bases, and 16 bases separated the two germline ends. The germline gives CDR1 DFQATT, CDR2 SNEGSKA (reference sequence). The CDR3 is CSARVPGTHQETQYF. The CDR3 coding sequence is TGCAGTGCTAGGGTACCCGGGACACATCAAGAGACCCAGTACTTC.